This T cell receptor (beta chain) was sequenced for a study of blood T cell repertoires in COVID-19. Background on the study: The United States, Italy and Spain provided the acute and convalescent COVID-19 samples.

Original analysis: Quantification of nucleated cells was approximated via reference gene primer amplification. The table came from immunoSEQ multiplex PCR; TCRdb's copy has only in-frame clones and leaves some out. V and J calls and clone size are those listed in that table; D and trimming were worked out from the DNA. This sample has fewer than 110,000 clones, with around nine tenths found just once. The specimen sequenced was peripheral blood. The TCR originated in a human donor in a cohort sampled during active COVID-19.

The CDR3 loop is CASSRAGVRSYEQYF. In nucleotides, the CDR3 is TGTGCCAGCAGTAGAGCGGGGGTCCGATCCTACGAGCAGTACTTC. The rearrangement joins TRBV27 to TRBJ2-7, with TRBD2 identical over 8 bases. This CDR3 spans 15 amino acids. With 5 bases clipped from V and 1 base from J, the junction kept 7 bases outside the gene matches. Germline loops: CDR1 MNHEY, CDR2 SMNVEV (reference sequence).